This TCR beta chain stems from a study of CXCR3-negative and CXCR3-positive naive CD8 T cells. Looking at the study overall: Sequencing gave some 130 million TRB reads overall, about 1.5 +/- 0.3 million per library.

This CDR3 comprises 14 residues. With UMI labels, 5' RACE was used to prepare the TRB cDNA libraries. No DNA is given; TCRdb re-called the 5' RACE reads and lists each CDR3 protein once. This listing includes under 45,000 distinct CDR3 sequences. This chain uses TRBV12-3 or TRBV12-4 with TRBJ1-1. The sequenced sample was memory CD8+ T cells from blood. This TCR was recovered from a human donor in good health. Some clones in this sample may be carry-over from other donors' samples. The CDR3 protein is CASSLWAGITEAFF.